This entry concerns a single T cell receptor beta chain. The sample originates from a study of blood T cell repertoires in COVID-19. Overall study: Samples representing acute and convalescent COVID-19 were sourced from the United States, Italy and Spain. From T cells, B-cell-depleted T cells, or PBMCs came the material, which was cDNA or gDNA.

Original processing methods: Amplification of reference gene primers was used by the study to estimate nucleated cell counts. This table comes from immunoSEQ multiplex PCR, and its TCRdb copy is limited to in-frame clones, with some not included. The V and J calls and clone size come from that table; D and trimming were worked out from the DNA. Among some 89,000 clones listed, approximately 87% were seen once. Germline loops: CDR1 MNHEY, CDR2 SVGAGI. The germline V and J ends were trimmed by 0 bases and 0 bases, with 11 bases remaining between them. The CDR3 loop spans 16 amino acids. The chain carries TRBV6-5 and TRBJ1-2; perhaps TRBD1 as D (5 bases). Sequencing input: peripheral blood. The source of this sequence is a human donor in a cohort sampled during active COVID-19. In DNA form, the CDR3 reads TGTGCCAGCAGTTACTCGGGGGGACCTCCTAACTATGGCTACACCTTC. Translation gives CASSYSGGPPNYGYTF.